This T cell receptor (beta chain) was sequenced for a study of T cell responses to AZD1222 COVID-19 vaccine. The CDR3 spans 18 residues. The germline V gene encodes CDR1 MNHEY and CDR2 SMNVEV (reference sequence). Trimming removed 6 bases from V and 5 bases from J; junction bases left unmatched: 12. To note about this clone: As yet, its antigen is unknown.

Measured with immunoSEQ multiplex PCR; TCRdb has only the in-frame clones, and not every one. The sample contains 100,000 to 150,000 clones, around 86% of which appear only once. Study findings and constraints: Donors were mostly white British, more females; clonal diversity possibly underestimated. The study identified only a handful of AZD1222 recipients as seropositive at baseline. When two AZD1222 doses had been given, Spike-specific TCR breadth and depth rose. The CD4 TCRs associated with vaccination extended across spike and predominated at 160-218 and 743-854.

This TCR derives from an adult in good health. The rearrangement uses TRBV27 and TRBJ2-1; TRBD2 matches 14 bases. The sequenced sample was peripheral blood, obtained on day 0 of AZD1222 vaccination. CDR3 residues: CASSQHHRTSGGNNEQFF. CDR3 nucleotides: TGTGCCAGCAGCCAACACCATCGGACTAGCGGGGGGAACAATGAGCAGTTCTTC.